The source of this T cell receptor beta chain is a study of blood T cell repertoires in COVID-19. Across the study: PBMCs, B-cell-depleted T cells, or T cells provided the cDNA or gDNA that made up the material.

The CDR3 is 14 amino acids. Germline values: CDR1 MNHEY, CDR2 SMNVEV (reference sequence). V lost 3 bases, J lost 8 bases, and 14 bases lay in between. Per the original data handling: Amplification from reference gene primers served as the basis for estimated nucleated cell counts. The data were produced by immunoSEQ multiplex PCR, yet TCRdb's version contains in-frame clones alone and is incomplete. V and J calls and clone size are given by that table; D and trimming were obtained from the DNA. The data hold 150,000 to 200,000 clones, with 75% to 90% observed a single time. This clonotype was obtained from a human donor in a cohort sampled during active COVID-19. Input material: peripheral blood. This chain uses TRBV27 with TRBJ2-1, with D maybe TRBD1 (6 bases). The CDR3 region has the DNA TGTGCCAGCAGTTTGCTGTTTGCAGGGGATGAGCAGTTCTTC. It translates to CASSLLFAGDEQFF.